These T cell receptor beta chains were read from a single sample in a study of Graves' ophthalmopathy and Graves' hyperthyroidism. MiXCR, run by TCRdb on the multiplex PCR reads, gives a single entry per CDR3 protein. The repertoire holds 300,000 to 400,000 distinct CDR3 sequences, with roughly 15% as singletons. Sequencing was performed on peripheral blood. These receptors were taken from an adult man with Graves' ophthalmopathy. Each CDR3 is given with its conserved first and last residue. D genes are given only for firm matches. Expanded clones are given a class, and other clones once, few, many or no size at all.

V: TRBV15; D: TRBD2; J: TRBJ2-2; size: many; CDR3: CATSRTNSGGAFGELFF; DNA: TGTGCCACCAGCAGAACCAATAGCGGGGGGGCCTTCGGGGAGCTGTTTTTT
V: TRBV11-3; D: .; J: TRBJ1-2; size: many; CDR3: CASSHNSGYGYTF; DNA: TGTGCCAGCAGCCATAATTCGGGCTATGGCTACACCTTC
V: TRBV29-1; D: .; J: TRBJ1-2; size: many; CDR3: CSVENPAGREGYTF; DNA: TGCAGCGTTGAAAATCCAGCAGGGCGGGAGGGCTACACCTTC
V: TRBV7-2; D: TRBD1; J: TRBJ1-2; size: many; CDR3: CASSPTGTADYGYTF; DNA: TGTGCCAGCAGCCCGACCGGGACAGCGGATTATGGCTACACCTTC
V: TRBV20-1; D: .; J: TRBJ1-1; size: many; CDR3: CSAPRGTNTEAFF; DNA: TGCAGTGCTCCCCGGGGGACGAACACTGAAGCTTTCTTT
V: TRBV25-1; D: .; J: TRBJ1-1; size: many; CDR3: CASSDPLSSTAYGGIHTEAFF; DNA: TGTGCCAGCAGTGACCCCTTGAGTTCGACGGCTTACGGGGGCATTCACACTGAAGCTTTCTTT
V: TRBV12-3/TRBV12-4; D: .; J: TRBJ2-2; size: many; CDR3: CASSPNRVHGELFF; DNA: TGTGCCAGCAGTCCGAACAGGGTGCACGGGGAGCTGTTTTTT
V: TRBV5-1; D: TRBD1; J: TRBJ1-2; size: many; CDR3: CASSLLGDRDGYTF; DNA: TGCGCCAGCAGCCTGCTGGGGGACAGGGATGGCTACACCTTC
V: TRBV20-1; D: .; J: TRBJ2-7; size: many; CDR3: CSARGGLEYEQYF; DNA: TGCAGTGCCCGGGGCGGTCTTGAGTACGAGCAGTACTTC
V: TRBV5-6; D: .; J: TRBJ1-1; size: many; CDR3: CASSLRLGSMNTEAFF; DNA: TGTGCCAGCAGCTTGAGGCTTGGGTCGATGAACACTGAAGCTTTCTTT
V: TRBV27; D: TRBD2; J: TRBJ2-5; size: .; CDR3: CASIGAGGRETQYF; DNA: TGTGCCAGCATTGGGGCGGGGGGGCGAGAGACCCAGTACTTC
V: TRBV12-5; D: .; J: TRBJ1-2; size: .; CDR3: CASGLDPIYAPGESNYGYTF; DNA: TGTGCTAGTGGTTTGGATCCTATCTACGCGCCAGGGGAGAGTAACTATGGCTACACCTTC
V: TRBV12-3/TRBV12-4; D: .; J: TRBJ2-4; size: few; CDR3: CASSLHWLAKNIQYF; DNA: TGTGCCAGCAGTCTACACTGGCTAGCCAAAAACATTCAGTACTTC
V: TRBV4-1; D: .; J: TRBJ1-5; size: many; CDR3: CASSQLDSREPQHF; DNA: TGCGCCAGCAGCCAATTGGACTCGAGGGAGCCCCAGCATTTT
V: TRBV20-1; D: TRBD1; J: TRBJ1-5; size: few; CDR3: CSATGTTGKGQPQHF; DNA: TGCAGTGCTACGGGTACGACAGGGAAGGGTCAGCCCCAGCATTTT
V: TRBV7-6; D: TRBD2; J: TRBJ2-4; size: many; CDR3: CASSPGLAGVQKNIQYF; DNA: TGTGCCAGCAGCCCCGGACTAGCGGGAGTGCAGAAGAACATTCAGTACTTC
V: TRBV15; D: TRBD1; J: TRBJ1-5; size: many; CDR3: CATSRPQGDTSNQPQHF; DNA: TGTGCCACCAGCCGGCCCCAGGGGGATACTAGCAATCAGCCCCAGCATTTT
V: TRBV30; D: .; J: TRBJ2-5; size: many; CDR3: CAWRGLPVWTQYF; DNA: TGTGCCTGGAGGGGACTCCCAGTGTGGACCCAGTACTTC
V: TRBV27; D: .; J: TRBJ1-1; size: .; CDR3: CASRPGRMNTEAFF; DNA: TGTGCCAGCAGGCCGGGACGGATGAACACTGAAGCTTTCTTT
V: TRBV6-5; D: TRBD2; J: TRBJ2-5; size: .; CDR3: CASSSGLAGEKETQYF; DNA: TGTGCCAGCAGTTCCGGACTAGCGGGAGAGAAAGAGACCCAGTACTTC
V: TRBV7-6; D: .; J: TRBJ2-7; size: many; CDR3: CASSQLKLGRTYEQYF; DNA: TGTGCCAGCAGCCAACTAAAATTGGGACGCACCTACGAGCAGTACTTC
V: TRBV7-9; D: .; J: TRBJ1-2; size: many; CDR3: CASSLGSLGGYTF; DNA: TGTGCCAGCAGCTTAGGCAGTCTTGGAGGCTACACCTTC
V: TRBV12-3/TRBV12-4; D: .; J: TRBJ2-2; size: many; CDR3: CASSLDGVAGELFF; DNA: TGTGCCAGCAGTTTAGACGGAGTAGCAGGGGAGCTGTTTTTT
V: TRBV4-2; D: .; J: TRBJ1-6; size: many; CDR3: CASSQEAAGSGSPLHF; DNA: TGTGCCAGCAGCCAAGAGGCCGCAGGGTCGGGTTCACCCCTCCACTTT
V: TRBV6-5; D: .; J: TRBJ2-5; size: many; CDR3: CASSYGSSSQETQYF; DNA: TGTGCCAGCAGTTACGGAAGTAGTAGCCAAGAGACCCAGTACTTC
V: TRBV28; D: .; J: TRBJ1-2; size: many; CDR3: CASSMQAIRNYGYTF; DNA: TGTGCCAGCAGTATGCAAGCGATCCGAAACTATGGCTACACCTTC
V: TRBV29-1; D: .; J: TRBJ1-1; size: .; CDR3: CSVVASWNTEAFF; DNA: TGCAGCGTTGTAGCATCCTGGAACACTGAAGCTTTCTTT
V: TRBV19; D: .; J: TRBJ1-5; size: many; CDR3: CATSRRSNQPQHF; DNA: TGTGCCACCTCTAGGAGGAGCAATCAGCCCCAGCATTTT
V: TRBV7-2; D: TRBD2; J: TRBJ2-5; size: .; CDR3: CASSLVAGEETQYF; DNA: TGTGCCAGCAGCTTAGTAGCGGGAGAAGAGACCCAGTACTTC
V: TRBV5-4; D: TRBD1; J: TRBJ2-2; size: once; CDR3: CASSLVGGQGKTGELFF; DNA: TGTGCCAGCAGCTTGGTCGGAGGACAGGGGAAAACCGGGGAGCTGTTTTTT
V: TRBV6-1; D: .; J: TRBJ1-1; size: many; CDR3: CASGRGRTEAFF; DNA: TGTGCCAGCGGGAGGGGTAGAACTGAAGCTTTCTTT
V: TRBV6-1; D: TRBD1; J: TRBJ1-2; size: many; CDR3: CASSEYPGGAFDYGYTF; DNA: TGTGCCAGCAGTGAATATCCAGGGGGCGCGTTTGACTATGGCTACACCTTC
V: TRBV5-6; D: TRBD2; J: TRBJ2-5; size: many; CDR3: CASSLASGRETQYF; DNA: TGTGCCAGCAGCTTGGCTAGCGGGAGAGAGACCCAGTACTTC
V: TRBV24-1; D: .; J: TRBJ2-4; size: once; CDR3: CATSDLQSPHIQYF; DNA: TGTGCCACCAGTGATTTGCAAAGTCCTCATATTCAGTACTTC
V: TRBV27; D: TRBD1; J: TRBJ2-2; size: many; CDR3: CASRPGGTGELFF; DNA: TGTGCCAGCAGGCCAGGGGGCACCGGGGAGCTGTTTTTT
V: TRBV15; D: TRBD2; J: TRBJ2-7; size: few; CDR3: CATSRVVAGPYEQYF; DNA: TGTGCCACCAGCAGAGTGGTAGCGGGACCCTACGAGCAGTACTTC